The present TCR beta chain was sequenced within a study of spatial heterogeneity in lung cancer. General observations from the study: Expanded alpha and beta TCR counts within tumors tracked tumor mutation counts.

This clonotype is labeled as medium-sized. Its antigen is undetermined. CDR1 is SEHNR and CDR2 is FQNEAQ in the germline V gene (reference sequence). V dropped 3 bases and J dropped 1 base, with 9 bases sitting between them. The CDR3 length is 15 residues. Time point noted: sample taken at primary tumor resection. TCRdb re-called the 5' RACE reads through MiXCR, storing one row per CDR3 protein. This table holds several thousand distinct CDR3 sequences, approximately 17% found once. The source material was lung tumor tissue, sampled at surgery. The source of this sequence is a male donor with early-stage non-small cell lung cancer. This chain uses TRBV7-9 with TRBJ2-2; D is possibly TRBD1 (5 bases). The CDR3 DNA sequence: TGTGCCAGCAGCTTTAGACAGCAGAACACCGGGGAGCTGTTTTTT. This gives the protein CASSFRQQNTGELFF.